This T cell receptor beta chain was profiled in a study of blood T cell repertoires in COVID-19. Study information: Donors in the United States, Italy and Spain gave samples during acute or convalescent COVID-19.

Trimming removed 4 bases from V and 4 bases from J, with 13 bases in between. Germline loops: CDR1 SSHAT, CDR2 FNYEAQ (reference sequence). CDR3 length: 15 residues. Original processing methods: Reference gene primer amplification yielded estimated nucleated cell counts. The repertoire was sequenced with immunoSEQ multiplex PCR; TCRdb's copy has only in-frame clones and lacks some. V and J calls and clone size are those listed in that table; D and trimming were worked out from the DNA. Among about 140,000 clones listed, around 87% were seen once. The gene calls are TRBV7-7 and TRBJ2-2; D may be TRBD2 (6 bases). The sample was peripheral blood. The TCR sequence derives from a man aged 50-60 years who had recovered from COVID-19. The CDR3: CASSSTREPTGELFF. The DNA of the CDR3 is TGTGCCAGCAGCTCCACCCGGGAGCCCACCGGGGAGCTGTTTTTT.